These T cell receptor beta chains were read from a single sample in a study of blood T cell repertoires in COVID-19. Only in-frame clones appear in the TCRdb table, and some are missing; sequencing was by immunoSEQ multiplex PCR. The data contain about 220,000 clones, 88% of them singletons. Sequencing input: PBMCs or T cells enriched from blood (not recorded which). These receptors all come from a woman aged 50 to 60 with acute COVID-19. Each CDR3 is given with its conserved first and last residue. The D gene is left open where the match is weak. Clone sizes are given selectively: once, few, many, or a class where the clone is expanded.

j_call,clone_size,d_call,v_call,cdr3_aa
TRBJ2-2,.,.,TRBV7-8,CASSLFAVRSGFTGELFF
TRBJ2-3,.,.,TRBV4-2,CASSRRQGGETDTQYF
TRBJ1-1,.,TRBD1,TRBV19,CASRPGTGGNTEAFF
TRBJ2-3,.,.,TRBV5-1,CASSFSGSTDTQYF
TRBJ1-1,few,.,TRBV7-9,CASSLGRGLVYTEAFF
TRBJ2-1,.,.,TRBV7-3,CASSLFGVGGNEQFF
TRBJ1-2,.,TRBD1,TRBV30,CAWSLWTGERRGYTF
TRBJ2-3,.,TRBD1,TRBV9,CASSPLGDRRSTDTQYF
TRBJ2-2,.,.,TRBV12-3/TRBV12-4,CASSLVEAGELFF
TRBJ1-1,.,.,TRBV5-4,CASSFGGYTEAFF
TRBJ1-3,.,TRBD1,TRBV11-1,CASSRQGPSSGNTIYF
TRBJ1-1,.,TRBD1,TRBV19,CASSISIWGQEVNTEAFF
TRBJ2-5,.,TRBD2,TRBV19,CASAPGGAGETQYF
TRBJ1-2,.,TRBD1,TRBV4-1,CASSQDPLGQGYGYTF
TRBJ2-7,.,.,TRBV21-1,CASSNLGQLTYEQYF
TRBJ2-3,.,TRBD1,TRBV2,CASGTGVQDTQYF
TRBJ2-2,.,.,TRBV19,CASSLSANTGELFF
TRBJ2-5,.,.,TRBV5-5,CASSLYRKETQYF
TRBJ1-5,.,.,TRBV6-1,CASSDHRENNQPQHF
TRBJ2-2,.,.,TRBV7-2,CASSSRPGRGAGELFF
TRBJ1-3,.,TRBD1,TRBV29-1,CSGGQGSGNTIYF
TRBJ2-3,once,TRBD1,TRBV23-1,CASSHSTGFYTDTQYF